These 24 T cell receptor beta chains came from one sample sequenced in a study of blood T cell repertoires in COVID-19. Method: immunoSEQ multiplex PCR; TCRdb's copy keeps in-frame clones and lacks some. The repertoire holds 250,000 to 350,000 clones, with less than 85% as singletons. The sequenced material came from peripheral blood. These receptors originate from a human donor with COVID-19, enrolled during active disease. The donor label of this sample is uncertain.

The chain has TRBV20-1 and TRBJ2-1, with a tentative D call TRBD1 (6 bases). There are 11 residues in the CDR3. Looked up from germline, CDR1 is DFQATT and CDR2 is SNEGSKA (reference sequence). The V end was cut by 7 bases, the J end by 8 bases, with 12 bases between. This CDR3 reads CSVTQGYEQFF. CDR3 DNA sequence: TGCAGTGTTACACAGGGCTATGAGCAGTTCTTC.

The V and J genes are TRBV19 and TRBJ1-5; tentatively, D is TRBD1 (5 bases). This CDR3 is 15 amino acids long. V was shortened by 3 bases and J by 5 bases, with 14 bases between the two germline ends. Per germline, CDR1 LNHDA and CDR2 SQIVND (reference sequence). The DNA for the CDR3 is TGTGCCAGTAGTATCGGGCAGGGAGGCTATCAGCCCCAGCATTTT. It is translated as CASSIGQGGYQPQHF.

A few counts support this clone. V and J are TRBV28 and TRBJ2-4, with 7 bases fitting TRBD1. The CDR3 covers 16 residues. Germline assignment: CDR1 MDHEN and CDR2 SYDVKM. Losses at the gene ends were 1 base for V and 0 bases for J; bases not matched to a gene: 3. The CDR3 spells CASSLSGQLAKNIQYF. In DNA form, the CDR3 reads TGTGCCAGCAGTTTATCGGGACAGTTAGCCAAAAACATTCAGTACTTC.

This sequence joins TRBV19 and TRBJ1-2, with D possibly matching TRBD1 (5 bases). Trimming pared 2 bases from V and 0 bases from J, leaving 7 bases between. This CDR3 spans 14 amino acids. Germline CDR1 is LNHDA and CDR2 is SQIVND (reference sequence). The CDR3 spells CASSIRGTNYGYTF. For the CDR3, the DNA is TGTGCCAGTAGTATACGGGGGACTAACTATGGCTACACCTTC.

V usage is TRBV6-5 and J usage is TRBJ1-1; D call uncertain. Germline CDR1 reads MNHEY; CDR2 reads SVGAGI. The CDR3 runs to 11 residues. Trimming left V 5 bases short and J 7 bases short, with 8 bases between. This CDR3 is CASSTQIEAFF. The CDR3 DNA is TGTGCCAGCAGTACGCAGATTGAAGCTTTCTTT.

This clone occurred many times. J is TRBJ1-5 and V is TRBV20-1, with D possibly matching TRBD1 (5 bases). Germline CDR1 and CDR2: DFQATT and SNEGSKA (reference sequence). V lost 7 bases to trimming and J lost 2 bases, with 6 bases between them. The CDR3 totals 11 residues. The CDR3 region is CSVGGNQPQHF. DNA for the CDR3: TGCAGTGTAGGGGGCAATCAGCCCCAGCATTTT.

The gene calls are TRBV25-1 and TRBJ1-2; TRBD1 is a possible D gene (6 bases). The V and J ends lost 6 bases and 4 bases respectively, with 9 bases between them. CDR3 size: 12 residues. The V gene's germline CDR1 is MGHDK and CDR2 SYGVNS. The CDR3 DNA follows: TGTGCCAGCAGAGGGGGTACCTATGGCTACACCTTC. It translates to CASRGGTYGYTF.

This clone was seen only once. CDR3 nucleotide sequence: TGTGCCATCGGAGCGAGCGCGAACACCGGGGAGCTGTTTTTT. This translates into CAIGASANTGELFF. The chain couples TRBV10-3 to TRBJ2-2; the D is unclear. The ends were cut back, 8 bases at V and 0 bases at J, with 10 bases in the middle. Germline CDR1 is ENHRY and CDR2 is SYGVKD. CDR3 length: 14 residues.

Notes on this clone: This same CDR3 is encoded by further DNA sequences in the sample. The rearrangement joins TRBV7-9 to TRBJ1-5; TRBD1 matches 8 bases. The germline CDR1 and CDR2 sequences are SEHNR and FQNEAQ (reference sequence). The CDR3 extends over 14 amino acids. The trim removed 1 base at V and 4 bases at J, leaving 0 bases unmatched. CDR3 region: CASSLGQGNQPQHF. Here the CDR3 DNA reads TGTGCCAGCAGCTTAGGACAGGGGAATCAGCCCCAGCATTTT.

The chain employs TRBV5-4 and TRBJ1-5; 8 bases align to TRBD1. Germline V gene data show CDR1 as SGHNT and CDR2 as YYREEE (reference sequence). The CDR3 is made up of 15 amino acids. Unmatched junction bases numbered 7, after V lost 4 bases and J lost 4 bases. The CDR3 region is CASSRDRGRNQPQHF. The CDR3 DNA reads TGTGCCAGCAGCCGTGACAGGGGTCGAAATCAGCCCCAGCATTTT.

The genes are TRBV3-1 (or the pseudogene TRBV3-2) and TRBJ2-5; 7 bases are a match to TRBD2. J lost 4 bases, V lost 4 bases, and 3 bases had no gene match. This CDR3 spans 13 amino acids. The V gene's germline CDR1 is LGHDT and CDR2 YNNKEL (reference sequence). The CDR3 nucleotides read TGTGCCAGCAGCCGAGGACTAGGAGAGACCCAGTACTTC. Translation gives CASSRGLGETQYF.

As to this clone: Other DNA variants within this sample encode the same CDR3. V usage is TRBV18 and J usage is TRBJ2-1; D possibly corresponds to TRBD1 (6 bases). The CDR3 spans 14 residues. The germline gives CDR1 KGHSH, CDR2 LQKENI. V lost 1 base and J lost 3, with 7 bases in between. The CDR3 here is CASSPQTGYNEQFF. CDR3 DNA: TGTGCCAGCTCACCACAGACAGGCTACAATGAGCAGTTCTTC.

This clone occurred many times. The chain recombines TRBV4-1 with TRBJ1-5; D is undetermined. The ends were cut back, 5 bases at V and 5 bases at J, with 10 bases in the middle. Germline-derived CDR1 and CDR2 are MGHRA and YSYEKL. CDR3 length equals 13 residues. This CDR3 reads CASSSNSYQPQHF. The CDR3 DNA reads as TGCGCCAGCAGCTCTAACAGCTATCAGCCCCAGCATTTT.

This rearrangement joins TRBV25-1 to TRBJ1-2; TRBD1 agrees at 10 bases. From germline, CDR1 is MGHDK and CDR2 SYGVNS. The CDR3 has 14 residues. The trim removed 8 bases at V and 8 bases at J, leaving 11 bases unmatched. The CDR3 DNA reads TGTGCCAGCGACCCCGGACAGGGGGTTAACGGCTACACCTTC. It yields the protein CASDPGQGVNGYTF.

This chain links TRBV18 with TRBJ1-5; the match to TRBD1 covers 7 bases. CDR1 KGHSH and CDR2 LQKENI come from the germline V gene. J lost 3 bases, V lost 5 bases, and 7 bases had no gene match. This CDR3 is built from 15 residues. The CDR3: CASSDQTGNNQPQHF. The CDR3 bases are TGTGCCAGCTCAGACCAGACAGGGAACAATCAGCCCCAGCATTTT.

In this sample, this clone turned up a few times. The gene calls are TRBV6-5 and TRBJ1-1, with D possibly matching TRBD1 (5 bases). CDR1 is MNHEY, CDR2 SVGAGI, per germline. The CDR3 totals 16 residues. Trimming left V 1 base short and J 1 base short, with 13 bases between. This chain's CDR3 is CASSYYRQRANTEAFF. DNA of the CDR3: TGTGCCAGCAGTTACTATAGACAGCGAGCGAACACTGAAGCTTTCTTT.

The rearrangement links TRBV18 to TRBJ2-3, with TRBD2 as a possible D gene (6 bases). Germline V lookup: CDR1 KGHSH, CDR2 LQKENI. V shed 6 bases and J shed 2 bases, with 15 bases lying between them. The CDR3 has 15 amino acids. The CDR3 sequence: CASSRGSGATDTQYF. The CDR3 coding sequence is TGTGCCAGCTCCCGGGGTAGCGGTGCCACAGATACGCAGTATTTT.

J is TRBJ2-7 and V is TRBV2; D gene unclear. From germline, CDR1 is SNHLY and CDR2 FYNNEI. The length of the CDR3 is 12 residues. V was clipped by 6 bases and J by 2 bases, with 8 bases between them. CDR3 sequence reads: CASRNGPYEQYF. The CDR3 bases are TGTGCCAGCAGAAACGGTCCCTACGAGCAGTACTTC.

The DNA of the CDR3 is TGTGCCAGTAGTTCCTTGGCGGGACAGGGGGAGCAGTACTTC. Protein product: CASSSLAGQGEQYF. The gene calls are TRBV19 and TRBJ2-7; 10 nucleotides align to TRBD1. Germline CDR1 LNHDA, CDR2 SQIVND (reference sequence). CDR3 size: 14 residues. V trimming: 5 bases; J trimming: 7 bases; junction bases outside the gene matches: 8. Together with reference TRBV19 and TRBJ2-7, the CDR3 gives the full variable domain: DGGITQSPKYLFRKEGQNVTLSCEQNLNHDAMYWYRQDPGQGLRLIYYSQIVNDFQKGDIAEGYSVSREKKESFPLTVTSAQKNPTAFYLCASSSLAGQGEQYFGPGTRLTVT.

The CDR3 DNA reads TGTGCCAGCAGAGGACTAGCGGTGAGCTCCTACGAGCAGTACTTC. This gives the protein CASRGLAVSSYEQYF. The chain carries TRBV27 and TRBJ2-7; 10 bases map to TRBD2. Unmatched junction bases numbered 5, after V lost 6 bases and J lost 0 bases. This CDR3 contains 15 residues. Germline V CDR1 and CDR2: MNHEY, SMNVEV (reference sequence).

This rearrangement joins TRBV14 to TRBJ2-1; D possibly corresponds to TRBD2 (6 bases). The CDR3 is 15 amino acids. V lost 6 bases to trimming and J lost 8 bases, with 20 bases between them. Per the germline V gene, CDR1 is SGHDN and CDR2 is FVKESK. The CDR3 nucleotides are TGTGCCAGCAGGTCCACCGGGACTGGCAACGATGAGCAGTTCTTC. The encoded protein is CASRSTGTGNDEQFF.

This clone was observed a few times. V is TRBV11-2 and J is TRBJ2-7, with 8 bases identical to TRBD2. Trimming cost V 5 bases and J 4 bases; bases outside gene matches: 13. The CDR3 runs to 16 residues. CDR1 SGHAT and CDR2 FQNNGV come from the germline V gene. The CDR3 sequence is CASSPDGGGPLYEQYF. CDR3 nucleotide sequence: TGTGCCAGCAGCCCAGACGGCGGGGGGCCCCTTTACGAGCAGTACTTC.

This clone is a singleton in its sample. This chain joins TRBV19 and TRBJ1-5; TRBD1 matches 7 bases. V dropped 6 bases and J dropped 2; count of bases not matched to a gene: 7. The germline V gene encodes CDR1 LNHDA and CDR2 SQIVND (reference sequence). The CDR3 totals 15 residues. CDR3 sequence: CASSLTGWGNQPQHF. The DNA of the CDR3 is TGTGCCAGTAGCTTGACAGGGTGGGGCAATCAGCCCCAGCATTTT. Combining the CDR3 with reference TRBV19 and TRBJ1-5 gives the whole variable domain DGGITQSPKYLFRKEGQNVTLSCEQNLNHDAMYWYRQDPGQGLRLIYYSQIVNDFQKGDIAEGYSVSREKKESFPLTVTSAQKNPTAFYLCASSLTGWGNQPQHFGDGTRLSIL.

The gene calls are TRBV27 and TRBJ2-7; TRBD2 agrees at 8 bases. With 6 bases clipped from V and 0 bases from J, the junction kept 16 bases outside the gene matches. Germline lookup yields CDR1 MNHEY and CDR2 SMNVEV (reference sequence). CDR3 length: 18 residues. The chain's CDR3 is CASSRGGRSRTSSYEQYF. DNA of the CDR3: TGTGCCAGCAGCCGGGGGGGTCGTTCGCGGACGAGCTCCTACGAGCAGTACTTC.